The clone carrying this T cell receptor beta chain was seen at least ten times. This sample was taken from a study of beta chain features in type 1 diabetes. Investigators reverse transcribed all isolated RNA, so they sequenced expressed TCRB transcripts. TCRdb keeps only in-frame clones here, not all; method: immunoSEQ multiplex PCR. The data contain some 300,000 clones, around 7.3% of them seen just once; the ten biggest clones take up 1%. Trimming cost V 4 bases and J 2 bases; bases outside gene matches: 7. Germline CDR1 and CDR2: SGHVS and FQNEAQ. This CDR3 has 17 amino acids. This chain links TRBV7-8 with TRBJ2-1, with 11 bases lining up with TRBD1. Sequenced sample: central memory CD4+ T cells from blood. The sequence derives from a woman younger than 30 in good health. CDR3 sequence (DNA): TGTGCCAGCAGCTCTACCCCGGGACAGGGGGCCTACAATGAGCAGTTCTTC. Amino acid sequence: CASSSTPGQGAYNEQFF.